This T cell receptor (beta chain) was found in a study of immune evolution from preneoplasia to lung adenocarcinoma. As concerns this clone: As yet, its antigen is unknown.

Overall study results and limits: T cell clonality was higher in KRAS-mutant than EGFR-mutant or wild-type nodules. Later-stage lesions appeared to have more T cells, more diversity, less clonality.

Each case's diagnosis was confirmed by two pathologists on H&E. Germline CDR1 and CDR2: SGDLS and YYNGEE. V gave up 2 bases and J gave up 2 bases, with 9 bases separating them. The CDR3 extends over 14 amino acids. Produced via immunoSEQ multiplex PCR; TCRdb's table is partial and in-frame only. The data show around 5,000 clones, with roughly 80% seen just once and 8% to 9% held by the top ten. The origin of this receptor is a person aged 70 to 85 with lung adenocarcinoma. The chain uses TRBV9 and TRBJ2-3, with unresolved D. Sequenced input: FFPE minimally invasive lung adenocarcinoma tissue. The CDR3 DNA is TGTGCCAGCAGCGTGATGCCATCCACAGATACGCAGTATTTT. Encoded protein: CASSVMPSTDTQYF.